This T cell receptor (beta chain) was captured in a study of T cell clonotyping in hematopoietic cell transplantation. Study-wide results and limits: Cells were unsorted, so CD4 and CD8 contributions were not separated. Higher Inverse Simpson Index values in graft donor and pretransplant recipient predicted broader posttransplant TCR diversity. Pathologically expanded recipient clonotypes increased progressively from day 30 to day 180 as diversity fell. Few recipient clonotypes overlapped donors; over 95% were de novo at given depth.

Only in-frame clones appear in the TCRdb table, and some are missing; sequencing was by immunoSEQ multiplex PCR. The table lists several thousand clones, around 90% of them singletons. With regard to this clone: What it binds is not known.

CDR3 length: 13 residues. Germline values: CDR1 LNHDA, CDR2 SQIVND (reference sequence). Trimming stripped 4 bases from V and 2 bases from J, with 9 bases between. The TCR originated in a man in his forties in good health. Some clones in this sample may be carry-over from other donors' samples. The sequenced sample consisted of peripheral blood mononuclear cells. The chain has TRBV19 and TRBJ2-7; D is undetermined. CDR3: CASSRVTPYEQYF. The DNA of the CDR3 is TGTGCCAGTAGTAGGGTCACGCCCTACGAGCAGTACTTC.